Presented here are 20 T cell receptor beta chains from one specimen sequenced in a study of blood T cell repertoires in COVID-19. Profiling relied on immunoSEQ multiplex PCR, and the TCRdb table lists in-frame clones only, not all of them. The sample has 100,000 or so clones, around 96% seen once. The sequencing sample was made of peripheral blood. All receptors come from a human donor with active COVID-19. The donor label of this sample is uncertain.

The CDR3 sequence: CAVQGAGEQYF. As DNA, the CDR3 is TGTGCCGTCCAGGGGGCGGGCGAGCAGTACTTC. The chain joins TRBV27 to TRBJ2-7; 8 nucleotides line up with TRBD1. The trim removed 11 bases at V and 6 bases at J, leaving 6 bases unmatched. The CDR3 has 11 residues. The V gene's germline CDR1 is MNHEY and CDR2 SMNVEV (reference sequence).

The genes are TRBV5-1 and TRBJ2-7, with a weak D call TRBD2 (5 bases). Germline-derived CDR1 and CDR2 are SGHRS and YFSETQ. V was trimmed by 3 bases and J by 7 bases, leaving 11 bases between them. CDR3 length: 12 residues. CDR3 loop: CASSSTTGEQYF. CDR3 coding DNA: TGCGCCAGCAGCTCAACGACGGGGGAGCAGTACTTC. Full variable domain (outside the CDR3, taken from reference TRBV5-1 and TRBJ2-7): KAGVTQTPRYLIKTRGQQVTLSCSPISGHRSVSWYQQTPGQGLQFLFEYFSETQRNKGNFPGRFSGRQFSNSRSEMNVSTLELGDSALYLCASSSTTGEQYFGPGTRLTVT.

V and J are TRBV25-1 and TRBJ1-2; D gene ambiguous. Between the trimmed V and J ends, which lost 1 base and 3 bases, there was a span of 9 bases. This CDR3 is built from 14 residues. Germline V lookup: CDR1 MGHDK, CDR2 SYGVNS. In DNA, the CDR3 is TGTGCCAGCAGTGAATGGGGAGGAGACTATGGCTACACCTTC. Amino acid sequence: CASSEWGGDYGYTF.

V gene TRBV6-5 combines with J gene TRBJ1-5; 8 positions match TRBD1. Trimming at V came to 6 bases and at J to 4 bases, leaving 8 bases not matched to a gene. Germline CDR1 MNHEY, CDR2 SVGAGI. This CDR3 is built from 15 residues. CDR3 region: CASRPQGQDNQPQHF. For the CDR3, the DNA is TGTGCCAGCAGGCCCCAGGGACAGGATAATCAGCCCCAGCATTTT.

The chain joins TRBV11-2 to TRBJ1-1, with unresolved D. Germline V gene data show CDR1 as SGHAT and CDR2 as FQNNGV. The CDR3 contains 14 residues. Trimming took 0 bases from V and 0 from J, leaving 5 bases between them. The CDR3 sequence: CASSLDRMNTEAFF. CDR3 bases: TGTGCCAGCAGCTTAGACAGAATGAACACTGAAGCTTTCTTT.

On this clone itself: One end of the junction does not line up with germline, which may come from a read error. The chain has TRBV19 and TRBJ2-6; TRBD1 might be the D (6 bases). Germline CDR1 and CDR2: LNHDA and SQIVND (reference sequence). CDR3 length equals 15 residues. This CDR3 is CASSNRQAGANVLTF. The CDR3 coding sequence is TGTGCCAGCAGTAACAGACAGGCTGGGGCCAACGTCCTGACTTTC.

J is TRBJ2-3 and V is TRBV28, with 7 bases identical to TRBD1. The length of the CDR3 is 15 residues. CDR1 and CDR2 (germline): MDHEN, SYDVKM. The J segment lost 0 bases and the V segment lost 6 bases, leaving 6 bases of the junction unmatched. CDR3 sequence: CASSRDRPSTDTQYF. For the CDR3, the DNA is TGTGCCAGCAGCCGGGACAGACCTAGCACAGATACGCAGTATTTT.

CDR3 sequence: CASSKGTGYSKTEAFF. The CDR3 DNA reads as TGTGCCAGCAGCAAAGGGACAGGGTATAGTAAGACTGAAGCTTTCTTT. The chain employs TRBV7-9 and TRBJ1-1; 9 bases are shared with TRBD1. The junction had 12 bases not matched to a gene; V was cut back by 5 bases and J by 5 bases. The length of the CDR3 is 16 residues. Germline V gene sequence: CDR1 SEHNR, CDR2 FQNEAQ (reference sequence).

The chain couples TRBV5-1 to TRBJ2-5; 7 nucleotides match TRBD2. The CDR3 covers 13 residues. Germline V lookup: CDR1 SGHRS, CDR2 YFSETQ. V lost 7 bases to trimming and J lost 5 bases; unmatched junction nucleotides: 8. The chain's CDR3 is CASCNAGVETQYF. The CDR3 nucleotides are TGCGCCAGCTGTAACGCGGGGGTCGAGACCCAGTACTTC.

With regard to this clone: One end of the junction varies from germline; a read error may be responsible. The V gene is TRBV7-2, the J gene TRBJ1-4; D is undetermined. The CDR3 is 16 residues long. Germline V CDR1 and CDR2: SGHTA, FQGNSA. The DNA of the CDR3 is TGTGCCAGCAGCCCCCGGGGTTCGGCGAAGTGGGAATCCGGCCGTTTT. Encoded protein: CASSPRGSAKWESGRF.

J is TRBJ1-2 and V is TRBV5-4, with D unclear. This CDR3 region has 13 residues. The ends were cut back, 4 bases at V and 8 bases at J, with 15 bases in the middle. Per germline, CDR1 SGHNT and CDR2 YYREEE (reference sequence). CDR3 protein: CASSPRGSNGYTF. The CDR3 DNA reads TGTGCCAGCAGCCCGCGGGGTTCTAACGGCTACACCTTC.

This chain uses TRBV2 with TRBJ2-3; maybe TRBD1 (5 bases). Germline CDR1 SNHLY, CDR2 FYNNEI. The V end lost 1 base, the J end lost 3 bases, and 5 bases lay between the germline ends. This CDR3 spans 13 amino acids. CDR3 DNA: TGTGCCAGCAGTGAAGGGACAACAGATACGCAGTATTTT. As protein: CASSEGTTDTQYF.

The chain has TRBV5-1 and TRBJ1-3, with D possibly matching TRBD1 (5 bases). V dropped 5 bases and J dropped 7 bases, with 25 bases sitting between them. Germline CDR1 SGHRS, CDR2 YFSETQ. CDR3 length: 17 residues. The CDR3 sequence is CASRRQPVSLEWNTIYF. The CDR3 DNA follows: TGCGCCAGCAGACGACAGCCCGTTAGTCTCGAGTGGAACACCATATATTTT.

The chain links TRBV19 to TRBJ1-1, with 8 bases aligning to TRBD1. V lost 3 bases and J lost 7; bases outside the gene matches: 4. This CDR3 has 13 residues. The germline V gene encodes CDR1 LNHDA and CDR2 SQIVND (reference sequence). In DNA form, the CDR3 reads TGTGCCAGTAGTATGAACAGGGGGGATGAAGCTTTCTTT. Amino acids: CASSMNRGDEAFF.

This clone has just one count. This rearrangement joins TRBV28 to TRBJ2-3, with a possible D match to TRBD1 (6 bases). The germline V and J ends were trimmed by 6 bases and 4 bases, with 14 bases remaining between them. Germline V gene sequence: CDR1 MDHEN, CDR2 SYDVKM. There are 14 residues in the CDR3. The CDR3 is CASSQLKGADTQYF. CDR3 DNA sequence: TGTGCCAGCAGCCAACTGAAGGGGGCAGATACGCAGTATTTT.

The chain carries TRBV13 and TRBJ1-1; D is ambiguous. This CDR3 spans 13 amino acids. V was trimmed by 5 bases and J by 4 bases, leaving 11 bases between them. Germline CDR1 is PRHDT and CDR2 is FYEKMQ (reference sequence). The CDR3 reads CASSPLEGTEAFF. The CDR3 nucleotides read TGTGCCAGCAGCCCATTAGAGGGCACTGAAGCTTTCTTT. Full variable domain (rest looked up from reference TRBV13 and TRBJ1-1): AAGVIQSPRHLIKEKRETATLKCYPIPRHDTVYWYQQGPGQDPQFLISFYEKMQSDKGSIPDRFSAQQFSDYHSELNMSSLELGDSALYFCASSPLEGTEAFFGQGTRLTVV.

The rearrangement uses TRBV19 and TRBJ1-1, with a tentative D call TRBD1 (5 bases). The CDR3 covers 15 residues. Trimming left V 7 bases short and J 1 base short, with 16 bases between. Germline values: CDR1 LNHDA, CDR2 SQIVND (reference sequence). The CDR3 nucleotides are TGTGCCAGTACCACCCTCAGGGTCAGGAACACTGAAGCTTTCTTT. This sequence encodes CASTTLRVRNTEAFF.

The CDR3 sequence: CASSLTGLADANTGELFF. Here the CDR3 DNA reads TGTGCCAGCAGCCTAACGGGACTAGCGGACGCGAACACCGGGGAGCTGTTTTTT. The chain links TRBV6-2 or TRBV6-3 to TRBJ2-2; 11 bases fit TRBD2. V gave up 6 bases and J gave up 0 bases; unmatched junction bases: 9. This CDR3 is 18 amino acids long. Germline V gene lookup returns CDR1 MNHEY and CDR2 SVGEGT.

The chain uses TRBV11-2 and TRBJ2-3; 12 positions agree with TRBD2. Trimming removed 5 bases from V and 3 bases from J; junction bases left unmatched: 6. The length of the CDR3 is 16 residues. Germline CDR1 SGHAT, CDR2 FQNNGV. As DNA, the CDR3 is TGTGCCAGCAGCCCCCTAGCGGGAGGGTGGACAGATACGCAGTATTTT. This sequence encodes CASSPLAGGWTDTQYF.

The chain combines TRBV20-1 with TRBJ1-5; no definite D call. Germline-derived CDR1 and CDR2 are DFQATT and SNEGSKA (reference sequence). Trimming pared 3 bases from V and 5 bases from J, leaving 11 bases between. The length of the CDR3 is 13 residues. The DNA of the CDR3 is TGCAGTGCTAGTGACACCTATCATCAGCCCCAGCATTTT. As protein: CSASDTYHQPQHF.